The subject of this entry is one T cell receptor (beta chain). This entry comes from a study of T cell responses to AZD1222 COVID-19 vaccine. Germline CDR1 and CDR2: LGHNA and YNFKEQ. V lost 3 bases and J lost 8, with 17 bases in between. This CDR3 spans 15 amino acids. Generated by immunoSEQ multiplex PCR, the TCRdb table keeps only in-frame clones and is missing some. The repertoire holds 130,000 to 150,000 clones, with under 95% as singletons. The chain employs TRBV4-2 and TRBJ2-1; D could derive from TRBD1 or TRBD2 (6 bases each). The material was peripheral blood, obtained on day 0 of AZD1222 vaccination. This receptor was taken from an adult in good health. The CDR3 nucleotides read TGTGCCAGCAGCCAGGGGGGCGCGGCTTCGGATGAGCAGTTCTTC. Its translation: CASSQGGAASDEQFF.